These 21 T cell receptor beta chains were sequenced from one sample in a study of cytomegalovirus exposure and HLA in healthy donors. The PCR was carried out with 60 Vbeta primers and 13 Jbeta primers. Data came from immunoSEQ multiplex PCR; TCRdb stores just in-frame clones and leaves some out. The profile shows 150,000 to 200,000 clones, roughly 72% of them singletons. The material sequenced was PBMCs. Receptor source: a woman between 25 and 40 years old in good health and CMV-seropositive.

The J gene is TRBJ1-2, the V gene TRBV27; 10 positions match TRBD1. CDR1 and CDR2 (germline): MNHEY, SMNVEV (reference sequence). This CDR3 is built from 15 residues. With V trimmed by 6 bases and J by 8 bases, 12 bases remained unmatched. The CDR3 DNA reads as TGTGCCAGCAGACCGACGGGACAGGGGACGAGGGGCTACACCTTC. Translated, it gives CASRPTGQGTRGYTF.

The chain combines TRBV28 with TRBJ2-7, with D possibly being TRBD2 (5 bases). V was clipped by 5 bases and J by 7 bases, with 18 bases between them. The CDR3 runs to 14 residues. Germline V gene lookup returns CDR1 MDHEN and CDR2 SYDVKM. CDR3 loop: CASSPLYGTGEQYF. The CDR3 DNA follows: TGTGCCAGCAGTCCCCTTTATGGCACGGGGGAGCAGTACTTC.

V gene TRBV5-1 combines with J gene TRBJ1-6; 7 positions match TRBD1. This CDR3 has 14 amino acids. V lost 2 bases to trimming and J lost 10 bases; unmatched junction nucleotides: 6. Germline V gene data show CDR1 as SGHRS and CDR2 as YFSETQ. CDR3 residues: CASSFTGADSPLHF. In DNA, the CDR3 is TGCGCCAGCAGCTTCACAGGGGCTGACTCACCCCTCCACTTT.

This rearrangement joins TRBV2 to TRBJ2-1, with D perhaps TRBD1 (6 bases). Per the germline V gene, CDR1 is SNHLY and CDR2 is FYNNEI. V lost 1 base, J lost 8 bases, and 12 bases lay in between. This CDR3 has 14 amino acids. The DNA for the CDR3 is TGTGCCAGCAGTGAAGGGAAAGGGGGATATGAGCAGTTCTTC. Its protein product is CASSEGKGGYEQFF.

The J gene is TRBJ2-5, the V gene TRBV10-3; 7 bases agree with TRBD2. CDR1 is ENHRY and CDR2 is SYGVKD in the germline V gene. With V trimmed by 7 bases and J by 11 bases, 13 bases remained unmatched. The CDR3 is 13 residues long. As DNA, the CDR3 is TGTGCCATCACTTCACCCCAAGGACTAGAGCAGTACTTC. This translates into CAITSPQGLEQYF.

The CDR3 loop is CASSVDLGLAGGPGSRELFF. For the CDR3, the DNA is TGTGCCAGCAGCGTAGACTTGGGACTAGCGGGGGGGCCAGGTTCCCGGGAGCTGTTTTTT. This chain joins TRBV9 and TRBJ2-2; TRBD2 aligns across 16 bases. In germline, CDR1 is SGDLS, CDR2 YYNGEE. The CDR3 spans 20 residues. The J segment lost 9 bases and the V segment lost 0 bases, leaving 14 bases of the junction unmatched.

This clone was found a few times. The V gene is TRBV7-9, the J gene TRBJ1-5; D remains ambiguous. The CDR3 extends over 14 amino acids. Trimming removed 4 bases at V and 7 bases at J, with 14 bases between. From germline, CDR1 is SEHNR and CDR2 FQNEAQ (reference sequence). The chain's CDR3 is CASSSLFGGQPQHF. CDR3 DNA sequence: TGTGCCAGCAGCTCGTTATTCGGCGGGCAGCCCCAGCATTTT.

The J gene is TRBJ2-5, the V gene TRBV5-1, with TRBD1 matching 7 bases. Per the germline V gene, CDR1 is SGHRS and CDR2 is YFSETQ. The V segment lost 0 bases and the J segment 3 bases; nucleotides outside the gene matches: 5. This CDR3 spans 15 amino acids. CDR3 in amino acids: CASSLADDREETQYF. In DNA form, the CDR3 reads TGCGCCAGCAGCTTGGCTGATGACAGGGAAGAGACCCAGTACTTC.

This clone has a single count. The chain couples TRBV4-1 to TRBJ1-3, with a weak D call TRBD1 (6 bases). The V gene's germline CDR1 is MGHRA and CDR2 YSYEKL. The CDR3 has 19 residues. Trimming removed 1 base at V and 0 bases at J, with 19 bases between. CDR3 nucleotides: TGCGCCAGCAGCCAAGGTACAGGGCGCGAAGCAAACTCTGGAAACACCATATATTTT. Amino acid sequence: CASSQGTGREANSGNTIYF.

J is TRBJ2-5 and V is TRBV7-9, with a tentative D call TRBD2 (6 bases). V gave up 5 bases and J gave up 2 bases, with 12 bases separating them. The germline gives CDR1 SEHNR, CDR2 FQNEAQ (reference sequence). The CDR3 is 14 amino acids. Written as DNA, the CDR3 is TGTGCCAGCAGCGTCGCCCGGGAGCAAGAGACCCAGTACTTC. Residues: CASSVAREQETQYF.

The chain carries TRBV2 and TRBJ1-1; D is uncertain. The CDR3 runs 12 residues. Deletions cut 7 bases from V and 10 bases from J, with 16 bases between. Germline assignment: CDR1 SNHLY and CDR2 FYNNEI. The CDR3 bases are TGTGCCAGCACCCCTGAGGGTGAGGGAGCTTTCTTT. Residues: CASTPEGEGAFF.

The rearrangement uses TRBV9 and TRBJ2-7, with 9 positions matching TRBD1. This CDR3 comprises 15 residues. V gave up 3 bases and J gave up 5 bases; unmatched junction bases: 9. Germline V gives CDR1 SGDLS, CDR2 YYNGEE. The CDR3 protein is CASSEGTGLFNEQYF. In DNA, the CDR3 is TGTGCCAGCAGCGAGGGGACAGGGCTTTTCAACGAGCAGTACTTC.

The chain uses TRBV7-9 and TRBJ1-1; no clear D. V was shortened by 5 bases and J by 6 bases, with 22 bases between the two germline ends. The CDR3 extends over 16 amino acids. The V gene's germline CDR1 is SEHNR and CDR2 FQNEAQ (reference sequence). The CDR3 spells CASSPSRQVITPEAFF. The CDR3 DNA is TGTGCCAGCAGCCCGAGTCGGCAGGTAATCACCCCTGAAGCTTTCTTT.

In its sample, this clone was seen once. The rearrangement joins TRBV6-5 to TRBJ2-6; D remains ambiguous. V lost 4 bases, J lost 3 bases, and 4 bases lay in between. From germline, CDR1 is MNHEY and CDR2 SVGAGI. The CDR3 is 13 amino acids. The CDR3 bases are TGTGCCAGCAGTTTTCGTGGGGCCAACGTCCTGACTTTC. This translates into CASSFRGANVLTF.

Worth noting for this clone: This sample also contains other DNA sequences that code for the same CDR3. This chain connects TRBV18 to TRBJ1-4, with 8 positions matching TRBD1. Germline loops: CDR1 KGHSH, CDR2 LQKENI. The length of the CDR3 is 16 residues. The J segment lost 1 base and the V segment lost 3 bases, leaving 4 bases of the junction unmatched. DNA for the CDR3: TGTGCCAGCTCACCCGGACAGGGAATAACTAATGAAAAACTGTTTTTT. Amino acids: CASSPGQGITNEKLFF.

The chain uses TRBV27 and TRBJ1-2; 7 nucleotides line up with TRBD1. The ends lost 5 bases at V and 1 base at J; junction bases unmatched: 4. The CDR3 extends over 14 amino acids. Per germline, CDR1 MNHEY and CDR2 SMNVEV (reference sequence). As DNA, the CDR3 is TGTGCCAGCAGTCTCCGGGACAGTAACTATGGCTACACCTTC. As protein: CASSLRDSNYGYTF.

J is TRBJ1-2 and V is TRBV30; TRBD1 agrees at 10 bases. The CDR3 totals 13 residues. Trimming removed 3 bases from V and 9 bases from J; junction bases left unmatched: 7. CDR1 and CDR2 from the germline V gene are GTSNPN and SVGIG (reference sequence). This chain's CDR3 is CAWRRTGGRSYTF. CDR3 nucleotides: TGTGCCTGGAGGAGGACAGGGGGACGTAGCTACACCTTC.

This chain uses TRBV7-2 with TRBJ1-4; TRBD1 aligns across 11 bases. Germline loops: CDR1 SGHTA, CDR2 FQGNSA. This CDR3 comprises 14 residues. V dropped 4 bases and J dropped 6; count of bases not matched to a gene: 1. The CDR3 region is CASSWTGGHEKLFF. The DNA of the CDR3 is TGTGCCAGCAGCTGGACAGGGGGCCATGAAAAACTGTTTTTT. The whole variable domain, remainder taken from reference TRBV7-2 and TRBJ1-4, is GAGVSQSPSNKVTEKGKDVELRCDPISGHTALYWYRQSLGQGLEFLIYFQGNSAPDKSGLPSDRFSAERTGGSVSTLTIQRTQQEDSAVYLCASSWTGGHEKLFFGSGTQLSVL.

The chain couples TRBV6-1 to TRBJ1-2; D is uncertain. In germline, CDR1 is MNHNS, CDR2 SASEGT. Trimming removed 5 bases at V and 3 bases at J, with 10 bases between. This CDR3 has 13 residues. The DNA for the CDR3 is TGTGCCAGCAGTAGAACTATGTACTATGGCTACACCTTC. It codes for CASSRTMYYGYTF.

J is TRBJ1-2 and V is TRBV4-3, with D uncertain. Germline CDR1 and CDR2: LGHNA and YSLEER. Trimming took 1 base from V and 8 from J, leaving 17 bases between them. The CDR3 consists of 15 residues. The chain's CDR3 is CASSQGRQAQGGYTF. In nucleotides, the CDR3 is TGCGCCAGCAGCCAAGGAAGGCAGGCCCAAGGAGGCTACACCTTC.

This clone was observed once. The CDR3 sequence: CASSPGLDFTREEQYF. The DNA for the CDR3 is TGCGCCAGCAGTCCGGGACTAGACTTTACCCGGGAGGAGCAGTACTTC. The chain carries TRBV10-1 and TRBJ2-7; TRBD2 matches at 8 bases. The germline gives CDR1 WNHNN, CDR2 SYGVQD (reference sequence). The V and J ends lost 5 bases and 7 bases, in that order; junction bases with no gene match: 16. This CDR3 spans 16 amino acids.